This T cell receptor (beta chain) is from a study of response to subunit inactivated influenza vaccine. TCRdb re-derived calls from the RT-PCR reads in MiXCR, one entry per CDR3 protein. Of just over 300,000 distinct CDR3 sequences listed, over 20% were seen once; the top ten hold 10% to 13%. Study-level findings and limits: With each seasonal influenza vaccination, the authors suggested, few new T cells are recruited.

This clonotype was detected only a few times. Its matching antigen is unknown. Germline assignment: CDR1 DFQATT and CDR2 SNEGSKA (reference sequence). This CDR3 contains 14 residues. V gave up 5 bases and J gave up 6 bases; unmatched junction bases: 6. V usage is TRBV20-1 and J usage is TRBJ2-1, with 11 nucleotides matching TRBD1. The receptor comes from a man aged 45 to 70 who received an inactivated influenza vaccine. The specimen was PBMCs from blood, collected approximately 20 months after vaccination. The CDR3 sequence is CSAHRDRGFNEQFF. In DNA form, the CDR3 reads TGCAGTGCTCACCGGGACAGGGGGTTCAATGAGCAGTTCTTC.